These T cell receptor beta chains were read from a single sample in a study of T cell repertoires and HLA-DP antigens. These TCRs' antigens remain unknown. The table came from immunoSEQ multiplex PCR; TCRdb's copy has only in-frame clones and leaves some out. Of 65,000 to 90,000 clones in the sample, roughly 78% were seen once. Sequencing was carried out using CD4+ T cells from PBMCs. Receptor source: a man in his 60s in good health and CMV-seronegative. The CDR3 runs from the conserved cysteine through the conserved F or W. Fields, in order: D gene, V gene, J gene, clone size, CDR3 protein, CDR3 DNA. D genes are given only for firm matches. Some rows have no size entry. The others give once, few or many, or a class for an expanded clone.

D gene: NA; V gene: TRBV5-1; J gene: TRBJ1-5; clone size: NA; CDR3 protein: CASSLVSGDNQPQHF; CDR3 DNA: TGCGCCAGCAGCTTGGTTTCAGGGGACAATCAGCCCCAGCATTTT
D gene: TRBD1; V gene: TRBV5-4; J gene: TRBJ2-4; clone size: NA; CDR3 protein: CASSLAGQDNIQYF; CDR3 DNA: TGTGCCAGCAGCTTGGCCGGACAGGACAACATTCAGTACTTC
D gene: NA; V gene: TRBV2; J gene: TRBJ1-6; clone size: few; CDR3 protein: CASRDTGAQNSPLHF; CDR3 DNA: TGTGCCAGCAGGGATACCGGGGCCCAGAATTCACCCCTCCACTTT
D gene: TRBD2; V gene: TRBV2; J gene: TRBJ2-3; clone size: NA; CDR3 protein: CASSVRGRADTQYF; CDR3 DNA: TGTGCCAGCAGTGTGCGGGGGAGGGCAGATACGCAGTATTTT
D gene: NA; V gene: TRBV5-6; J gene: TRBJ2-1; clone size: NA; CDR3 protein: CASTQTPPGSYNEQFF; CDR3 DNA: TGTGCCAGCACCCAAACCCCCCCAGGGTCCTACAATGAGCAGTTCTTC
D gene: TRBD1; V gene: TRBV30; J gene: TRBJ1-2; clone size: NA; CDR3 protein: CAWSRQGNNYGYTF; CDR3 DNA: TGTGCCTGGAGTCGACAGGGGAATAACTATGGCTACACCTTC
D gene: TRBD2; V gene: TRBV7-2; J gene: TRBJ2-1; clone size: NA; CDR3 protein: CASSLFGGGTYNEQFF; CDR3 DNA: TGTGCCAGCAGCTTATTTGGCGGGGGTACCTACAATGAGCAGTTCTTC
D gene: TRBD1; V gene: TRBV5-1; J gene: TRBJ1-2; clone size: NA; CDR3 protein: CASRPLQGSNGYTF; CDR3 DNA: TGCGCCAGCAGGCCCTTACAGGGGTCTAATGGCTACACCTTC
D gene: NA; V gene: TRBV13; J gene: TRBJ2-5; clone size: NA; CDR3 protein: CASRSLGGQPGTQYF; CDR3 DNA: TGTGCCAGCAGATCCCTTGGGGGCCAGCCGGGGACCCAGTACTTC
D gene: NA; V gene: TRBV2; J gene: TRBJ2-7; clone size: NA; CDR3 protein: CASSGREEQYF; CDR3 DNA: TGTGCCAGCAGTGGCCGGGAGGAGCAGTACTTC
D gene: NA; V gene: TRBV30; J gene: TRBJ1-4; clone size: NA; CDR3 protein: CAWSAGPSTNEKLFF; CDR3 DNA: TGTGCCTGGAGTGCCGGACCGTCAACTAATGAAAAACTGTTTTTT
D gene: TRBD1; V gene: TRBV18; J gene: TRBJ2-2; clone size: NA; CDR3 protein: CASSPGTVNTGELFF; CDR3 DNA: TGTGCCAGCTCACCAGGGACAGTGAACACCGGGGAGCTGTTTTTT